These 31 T cell receptor beta chains were sequenced from one sample in a study of Tregs in tolerant kidney transplant recipients. Libraries were prepared by immunoSEQ multiplex PCR; TCRdb keeps only in-frame clonotypes and omits some of them. The repertoire holds 50,000 to 75,000 clones, nearly 98% seen once, with around 0.34% in the top ten. This specimen consisted of Tregs from blood, obtained before the transplant. These receptors were collected from a human donor who received a combined kidney and bone marrow transplant.

This clone was seen only once. The chain links TRBV5-1 to TRBJ1-1; maybe TRBD1 (6 bases). With 2 bases removed from V and 5 bases from J, the gap between germline ends came to 13 bases. This CDR3 is 14 amino acids long. Germline V gene lookup returns CDR1 SGHRS and CDR2 YFSETQ. The CDR3 region is CASSFIDRKTEAFF. As DNA, the CDR3 is TGCGCCAGCAGCTTTATCGACAGGAAAACTGAAGCTTTCTTT.

The chain carries TRBV28 and TRBJ1-5; tentatively, D is TRBD1 (6 bases). Trimming took off 6 bases at V and 3 bases at J, with 12 bases between the two ends. Per germline, CDR1 MDHEN and CDR2 SYDVKM. CDR3 length: 14 residues. The chain's CDR3 is CASSTGQNNQPQHF. The CDR3 DNA reads TGTGCCAGCAGCACGGGACAAAACAATCAGCCCCAGCATTTT.

The V and J genes are TRBV19 and TRBJ1-1, with 10 bases matching TRBD1. The V segment lost 5 bases and the J segment 3 bases; nucleotides outside the gene matches: 9. From germline, CDR1 is LNHDA and CDR2 SQIVND (reference sequence). CDR3 size: 16 residues. The CDR3 DNA reads as TGTGCCAGTAGTCGAGGGACAGGGGCGAGGGACACTGAAGCTTTCTTT. Encoded protein: CASSRGTGARDTEAFF.

This chain connects TRBV29-1 to TRBJ2-1; 8 bases map to TRBD2. This CDR3 has 15 amino acids. With V trimmed by 2 bases and J by 4 bases, 7 bases remained unmatched. From germline, CDR1 is SQVTM and CDR2 ANQGSEA. The CDR3 region is CSVEIWREVYNEQFF. The CDR3 DNA sequence: TGCAGCGTTGAAATATGGCGGGAGGTTTACAATGAGCAGTTCTTC.

The rearrangement uses TRBV28 and TRBJ1-2, with 8 bases that match TRBD1. The CDR3 extends over 13 amino acids. Unmatched junction bases numbered 4, after V lost 7 bases and J lost 3 bases. Germline values: CDR1 MDHEN, CDR2 SYDVKM. CDR3 in DNA: TGTGCCAGCAAGACAGGGGTTGACTATGGCTACACCTTC. This gives the protein CASKTGVDYGYTF.

The V gene is TRBV5-4, the J gene TRBJ2-7; TRBD1 matches 9 bases. The germline V gene has CDR1 SGHNT and CDR2 YYREEE (reference sequence). The CDR3 loop spans 15 amino acids. V trimming: 1 base; J trimming: 3 bases; junction bases outside the gene matches: 5. This CDR3 reads CASSLPGQGFYEQYF. CDR3 sequence (DNA): TGTGCCAGCAGCTTGCCGGGACAGGGTTTCTACGAGCAGTACTTC.

V and J are TRBV28 and TRBJ1-6; tentative D call: TRBD1 (6 bases). Germline V gene sequence: CDR1 MDHEN, CDR2 SYDVKM. CDR3 length: 13 amino acids. The V gene lost 11 bases and the J gene lost 6 bases, with 14 bases spanning the gap. The CDR3 nucleotides are TGTGCCTCAAGGACAGAAATTAATTCACCCCTCCACTTT. Translation: CASRTEINSPLHF.

This clone was recorded once. The chain combines TRBV15 with TRBJ1-5; possibly TRBD1 for D (5 bases). Trimming took off 2 bases at V and 10 bases at J, with 12 bases between the two ends. The germline V gene has CDR1 LNHNV and CDR2 YYDKDF (reference sequence). The CDR3 runs 13 residues. The CDR3 loop is CATSRPSGLPQHF. In DNA form, the CDR3 reads TGTGCCACCAGCAGACCCTCAGGGTTACCCCAGCATTTT. The full variable domain, in which reference TRBV15 and TRBJ1-5 provide the parts outside the CDR3, is DAMVIQNPRYQVTQFGKPVTLSCSQTLNHNVMYWYQQKSSQAPKLLFHYYDKDFNNEADTPDNFQSRRPNTSFCFLDIRSPGLGDTAMYLCATSRPSGLPQHFGDGTRLSIL.

The rearrangement uses TRBV2 and TRBJ1-3, with a weak D call TRBD1 (5 bases). V lost 3 bases, J lost 6 bases, and 9 bases lay in between. This CDR3 spans 13 amino acids. CDR1 and CDR2 (germline): SNHLY, FYNNEI. The CDR3 here is CASSESGKNTIYF. The CDR3 region has the DNA TGTGCCAGCAGTGAGTCAGGGAAAAACACCATATATTTT. Drawing the rest from reference TRBV2 and TRBJ1-3, the complete variable domain is EPEVTQTPSHQVTQMGQEVILRCVPISNHLYFYWYRQILGQKVEFLVSFYNNEISEKSEIFDDQFSVERPDGSNFTLKIRSTKLEDSAMYFCASSESGKNTIYFGEGSWLTVV.

The rearrangement joins TRBV4-2 to TRBJ2-7, with D maybe TRBD2 (6 bases). The CDR3 spans 17 residues. Germline CDR1 LGHNA, CDR2 YNFKEQ. Trimming removed 4 bases from V and 2 bases from J, with 21 bases in between. CDR3 amino acids: CASSPKTLRGLTYEQYF. CDR3 nucleotide sequence: TGTGCCAGCAGCCCCAAAACATTGCGGGGCTTAACCTACGAGCAGTACTTC.

This rearrangement joins TRBV19 to TRBJ1-2, with TRBD1 identical over 8 bases. From germline, CDR1 is LNHDA and CDR2 SQIVND (reference sequence). The length of the CDR3 is 14 residues. Trimming took 7 bases from V and 7 from J; bases not matched to a gene: 11. CDR3 bases: TGTGCCAGTACCGACCCCGGACAGGGCCGTGGCTACACCTTC. It translates to CASTDPGQGRGYTF.

The V call is TRBV6-1, the J call TRBJ2-3; TRBD2 agrees at 13 bases. There are 15 residues in the CDR3. V gave up 9 bases and J gave up 2 bases; unmatched junction bases: 5. CDR1 and CDR2 (germline): MNHNS, SASEGT. CDR3 bases: TGTGCCAGTCCCGGGACTAGCGGGATCACAGATACGCAGTATTTT. Its translation is CASPGTSGITDTQYF.

This sequence joins TRBV5-1 and TRBJ1-2; D is ambiguous. This CDR3 region has 14 residues. The V gene lost 4 bases and the J gene lost 11 bases, with 21 bases spanning the gap. Per the germline V gene, CDR1 is SGHRS and CDR2 is YFSETQ. CDR3 sequence: CASSPGAEGGAYTF. In nucleotides, the CDR3 is TGCGCCAGCAGCCCCGGAGCCGAGGGTGGTGCTTACACCTTC.

The gene calls are TRBV4-2 and TRBJ2-1; 9 bases align to TRBD2. V gave up 1 base and J gave up 4 bases; unmatched junction bases: 5. The CDR3 sequence is 16 residues long. The germline V gene has CDR1 LGHNA and CDR2 YNFKEQ. The CDR3 loop is CASSQVGLAGYNEQFF. Here the CDR3 DNA reads TGTGCCAGCAGCCAAGTCGGGCTAGCGGGGTACAATGAGCAGTTCTTC.

The J gene is TRBJ2-3, the V gene TRBV4-1; 9 bases fit TRBD2. The CDR3 consists of 16 residues. Per germline, CDR1 MGHRA and CDR2 YSYEKL. The junction had 10 bases not matched to a gene; V was cut back by 4 bases and J by 5 bases. The CDR3: CASSPRASGVIDTQYF. DNA for the CDR3: TGCGCCAGCAGCCCTAGGGCTAGCGGGGTGATAGATACGCAGTATTTT.

V gene TRBV4-1 combines with J gene TRBJ2-5; D might be TRBD1 (6 bases). Trimming pared 1 base from V and 5 bases from J, leaving 11 bases between. The CDR3 extends over 14 amino acids. Germline V gene lookup returns CDR1 MGHRA and CDR2 YSYEKL. In DNA form, the CDR3 reads TGCGCCAGCAGCCAAGCCGGGACACGTGAGACCCAGTACTTC. This codes for CASSQAGTRETQYF.

The V gene is TRBV7-9, the J gene TRBJ1-3; no clear D. Trimming removed 1 base at V and 0 bases at J, with 13 bases between. CDR3 size: 17 residues. Germline CDR1 is SEHNR and CDR2 is FQNEAQ (reference sequence). The CDR3 loop reads CASSLVFHSSSGNTIYF. DNA of the CDR3: TGTGCCAGCAGCTTAGTGTTTCACTCATCCTCTGGAAACACCATATATTTT.

The V call is TRBV10-3, the J call TRBJ2-4; 14 nucleotides line up with TRBD2. The CDR3 is 15 amino acids. CDR1 and CDR2 (germline): ENHRY, SYGVKD. V gave up 9 bases and J gave up 6 bases; unmatched junction bases: 7. As DNA, the CDR3 is TGTGCCATAGGGACTAGCGGGGGCTATCGAAACATTCAGTACTTC. Translated: CAIGTSGGYRNIQYF.

The CDR3 here is CASSPRTGAGYTF. In nucleotides, the CDR3 is TGTGCCAGCAGCCCGCGGACAGGGGCGGGCTACACCTTC. V and J are TRBV7-9 and TRBJ1-2; 9 positions agree with TRBD1. Trimming cost V 5 bases and J 8 bases; bases outside gene matches: 6. There are 13 residues in the CDR3. CDR1 and CDR2 from the germline V gene are SEHNR and FQNEAQ (reference sequence).

The V gene is TRBV19, the J gene TRBJ1-2; D gene unclear. The CDR3 covers 14 residues. Trimming removed 1 base from V and 7 bases from J, with 13 bases in between. Per germline, CDR1 LNHDA and CDR2 SQIVND (reference sequence). This CDR3 reads CASSIGRSGGGYTF. The DNA of the CDR3 is TGTGCCAGTAGTATAGGCCGAAGTGGAGGTGGCTACACCTTC.

This chain links TRBV21-1 with TRBJ2-1; the table's D gene call, TRBD2, was not cross checked with the DNA. TRBV21-1 is a known pseudogene. The CDR3 consists of 19 residues. The CDR3 nucleotides read TGTGCCAGCAGCAAACACTTTAGCGGGGGCCCAAGCTCCTACAATGAGCAGTTCTTC. Amino acid sequence: CASSKHFSGGPSSYNEQFF.

The chain is built from TRBV7-9 and TRBJ2-7, with D perhaps TRBD1 (6 bases). The germline gives CDR1 SEHNR, CDR2 FQNEAQ (reference sequence). The CDR3 runs to 15 residues. The V and J ends lost 7 bases and 3 bases respectively, with 19 bases between them. The CDR3 DNA is TGTGCCAGCACCCTCGCCTTGGGACAAGGCTACGAGCAGTACTTC. Translating it yields CASTLALGQGYEQYF. Filled out from reference TRBV7-9 and TRBJ2-7, the complete variable domain reads DTGVSQNPRHKITKRGQNVTFRCDPISEHNRLYWYRQTLGQGPEFLTYFQNEAQLEKSRLLSDRFSAERPKGSFSTLEIQRTEQGDSAMYLCASTLALGQGYEQYFGPGTRLTVT.

This chain links TRBV28 with TRBJ2-7, with 7 nucleotides matching TRBD1. Germline CDR1 reads MDHEN; CDR2 reads SYDVKM. The CDR3 runs 16 residues. After removal of 7 bases from V and 0 bases from J, the junction contained 12 bases not matched to a gene. The DNA of the CDR3 is TGTGCCAGCACCTCCCCCGGGCAGGGGGTCTCCTACGAGCAGTACTTC. Translated: CASTSPGQGVSYEQYF.

The chain links TRBV5-1 to TRBJ2-5, with 16 nucleotides matching TRBD2. CDR3 length: 17 residues. V shed 4 bases, J shed 5 bases, and the junction held 8 bases outside the gene matches. Germline-derived CDR1 and CDR2 are SGHRS and YFSETQ. This CDR3 is CASSKGTSGGAGETQYF. CDR3 sequence (DNA): TGCGCCAGCAGCAAAGGGACTAGCGGGGGGGCCGGCGAGACCCAGTACTTC.

The genes are TRBV4-3 and TRBJ1-1; D remains ambiguous. The CDR3 runs 16 residues. Germline assignment: CDR1 LGHNA and CDR2 YSLEER. Trimming removed 2 bases from V and 4 bases from J, with 17 bases in between. For the CDR3, the DNA is TGCGCCAGCAGCCAAAGTCCGATTAACGGGGTCACTGAAGCTTTCTTT. Amino acid sequence: CASSQSPINGVTEAFF.

The chain uses TRBV27 and TRBJ1-1; no firm D call. CDR1 and CDR2 (germline): MNHEY, SMNVEV (reference sequence). CDR3 length equals 15 residues. Trimming removed 7 bases from V and 1 base from J, with 16 bases in between. In DNA form, the CDR3 reads TGTGCCAGCAATTTTCTAACCTCAGGGAACACTGAAGCTTTCTTT. Translated, it gives CASNFLTSGNTEAFF.

CDR3 bases: TGTGCCAGCAGCCGACGACAGGGTTTCTTTCAGCCCCAGCATTTT. It translates to CASSRRQGFFQPQHF. The V call is TRBV2, the J call TRBJ1-5; 7 bases fit TRBD1. The V and J ends lost 6 bases and 6 bases, in that order; junction bases with no gene match: 11. CDR1 and CDR2 from the germline V gene are SNHLY and FYNNEI. The CDR3 has 15 amino acids.

The rearrangement uses TRBV7-9 and TRBJ1-4, with D perhaps TRBD1 (5 bases). Germline values: CDR1 SEHNR, CDR2 FQNEAQ (reference sequence). CDR3 length equals 15 residues. Between the trimmed V and J ends, which lost 1 base and 1 base, there was a span of 7 bases. The CDR3 region is CASSLVGGTNEKLFF. CDR3 DNA sequence: TGTGCCAGCAGCTTAGTGGGGGGAACTAATGAAAAACTGTTTTTT.

V gene TRBV6-5 combines with J gene TRBJ2-3; TRBD1 might be the D (5 bases). Germline V gene sequence: CDR1 MNHEY, CDR2 SVGAGI. Between the trimmed V and J ends, which lost 2 bases and 2 bases, there was a span of 8 bases. This CDR3 has 14 amino acids. The CDR3 DNA sequence: TGTGCCAGCAGTTACCACAGGTACACAGATACGCAGTATTTT. Protein: CASSYHRYTDTQYF.

The V gene is TRBV18, the J gene TRBJ2-5, with D possibly matching TRBD2 (5 bases). The CDR3 contains 15 residues. Trimming took 1 base from V and 2 from J, leaving 11 bases between them. The germline gives CDR1 KGHSH, CDR2 LQKENI. CDR3 amino acids: CASSPRSGSQETQYF. Here the CDR3 DNA reads TGTGCCAGCTCACCACGAAGCGGAAGTCAAGAGACCCAGTACTTC.

The V and J genes are TRBV15 and TRBJ1-2; no firm D call. Trimming removed 0 bases from V and 4 bases from J, with 15 bases in between. Germline V gives CDR1 LNHNV, CDR2 YYDKDF (reference sequence). The CDR3 runs to 16 residues. The CDR3 protein is CATSREAGGVGYGYTF. The CDR3 nucleotides read TGTGCCACCAGCAGAGAAGCAGGCGGGGTTGGCTATGGCTACACCTTC.